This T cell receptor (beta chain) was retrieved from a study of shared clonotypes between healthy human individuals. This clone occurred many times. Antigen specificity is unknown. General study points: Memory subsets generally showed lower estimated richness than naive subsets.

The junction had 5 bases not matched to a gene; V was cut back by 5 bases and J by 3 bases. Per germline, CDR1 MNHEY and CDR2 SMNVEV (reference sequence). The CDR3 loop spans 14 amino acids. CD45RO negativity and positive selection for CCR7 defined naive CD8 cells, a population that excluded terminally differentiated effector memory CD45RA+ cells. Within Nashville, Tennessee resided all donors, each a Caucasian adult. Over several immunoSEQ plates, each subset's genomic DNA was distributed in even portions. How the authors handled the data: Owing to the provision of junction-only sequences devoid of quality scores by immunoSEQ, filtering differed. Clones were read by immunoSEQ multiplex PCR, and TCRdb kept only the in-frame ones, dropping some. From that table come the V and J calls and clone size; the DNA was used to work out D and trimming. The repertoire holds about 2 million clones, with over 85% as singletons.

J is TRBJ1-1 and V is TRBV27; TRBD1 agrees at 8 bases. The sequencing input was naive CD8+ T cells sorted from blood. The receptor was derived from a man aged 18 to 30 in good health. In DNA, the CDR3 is TGTGCCAGCAGTATGACAGGGGTATACACTGAAGCTTTCTTT. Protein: CASSMTGVYTEAFF.